This TCR beta chain came from a study of cytotoxic CD8 clonotypes in ibrutinib-treated CLL. Study information: The patients, under 13 relapsed/refractory and 15 treatment-naive, included 17 who were IGHV unmutated.

Per germline, CDR1 SGDLS and CDR2 YYNGEE. This CDR3 region has 13 residues. V gave up 2 bases and J gave up 1 base, with 3 bases separating them. Sequencing was designed to attain a depth spanning 1 in 200,000 to 1 in 1 million T cells. Method: immunoSEQ multiplex PCR; TCRdb's copy keeps in-frame clones and lacks some. Here the sample spans around 15,000 clones, roughly four fifths being singletons. Study-level points and caveats: Investigators sampled sustained-remission and progressing patients at differing times.

On this clone itself: The antigen remains unidentified.

This sequence joins TRBV9 and TRBJ2-2, with D uncertain. The receptor was isolated from a human donor with chronic lymphocytic leukemia. The sample was PBMCs, taken before ibrutinib treatment. The CDR3 DNA sequence: TGTGCCAGCAGCGTCGGGAACACCGGGGAGCTGTTTTTT. Amino acid sequence: CASSVGNTGELFF.